The 9 T cell receptor beta chains listed next were all sequenced from one sample in a study of T cells in Graves' hyperthyroidism and ophthalmopathy. TCR beta CDR3 region amplification was performed from RNA transcripts. The HTBI primer set drove a first-round RT-PCR of the TCR CDR3. TCRdb ran MiXCR on the multiplex PCR reads and lists one entry per CDR3 protein. The sample lists a few hundred thousand distinct CDR3 sequences, 20% to 25% occurring once. The sequencing input was blood. The source of these receptors is a man aged 45-65 years with Graves' hyperthyroidism.

This clonotype has just a few counts. The V call is TRBV18, the J call TRBJ1-2, with D tentatively TRBD1 (5 bases). The CDR3 has 13 residues. The germline V and J ends were trimmed by 2 bases and 4 bases, with 8 bases remaining between them. CDR1 and CDR2 from the germline V gene are KGHSH and LQKENI. Here the CDR3 DNA reads TGTGCCAGCTCACCATCCCAGGGCTATGGCTACACCTTC. Protein: CASSPSQGYGYTF.

This clonotype has more than one count but fewer than ten. J is TRBJ2-1 and V is TRBV6-1; TRBD2 matches at 8 bases. Losses at the gene ends were 0 bases for V and 5 bases for J; bases not matched to a gene: 6. The CDR3 runs to 16 residues. Per germline, CDR1 MNHNS and CDR2 SASEGT. The CDR3 nucleotides are TGTGCCAGCAGTGAAGCGGGCCGGGGGGGGGACAATGAGCAGTTCTTC. Translating it yields CASSEAGRGGDNEQFF.

In DNA form, the CDR3 reads TGTGCCAGCAGGCTAGGGGGCCCTCAAAGCAATCAGCCCCAGCATTTT. It is translated as CASRLGGPQSNQPQHF. The chain uses TRBV12-3 or TRBV12-4 and TRBJ1-5, with 7 nucleotides matching TRBD1. Trimming removed 6 bases from V and 1 base from J; junction bases left unmatched: 9. The CDR3 totals 16 residues.

The rearrangement links TRBV5-1 to TRBJ2-7; tentative D call: TRBD1 (5 bases). Deletions cut 4 bases from V and 0 bases from J, with 8 bases between. The germline V gene encodes CDR1 SGHRS and CDR2 YFSETQ. The CDR3 runs 13 residues. The chain's CDR3 is CASSKDNSYEQYF. The CDR3 DNA reads as TGCGCCAGCAGCAAGGACAACTCCTACGAGCAGTACTTC.

This clonotype was seen many times. The chain couples TRBV12-3 or TRBV12-4 to TRBJ2-3, with a possible D match to TRBD2 (5 bases). The germline V and J ends were trimmed by 7 bases and 4 bases, with 18 bases remaining between them. The CDR3 contains 15 residues. The CDR3: CASNLSGLGADTQYF. The CDR3 coding sequence is TGTGCCAGCAACTTAAGCGGTCTCGGGGCAGATACGCAGTATTTT.

In the case of this clonotype: Given a much more abundant clone one base away, this may be a read error. The CDR3 nucleotides read TGTGCCACCGTTCGGGACGGCGCCTCCTACGAGCAGTACTTC. Translating gives CATVRDGASYEQYF. This chain joins TRBV6-2 or TRBV6-3 and TRBJ2-7; either TRBD1 or TRBD2 may supply D (5 bases each). This CDR3 region has 14 residues. Germline values: CDR1 MNHEY, CDR2 SVGEGT. Trimming took off 10 bases at V and 0 bases at J, with 16 bases between the two ends.

As regards this clonotype: A much larger clonotype is one base distant, so this may be a read error. This rearrangement joins TRBV6-2 or TRBV6-3 to TRBJ2-1; possibly TRBD2 for D (6 bases). The CDR3 is made up of 15 amino acids. The germline gives CDR1 MNHEY, CDR2 SVGEGT. The CDR3 reads CASTRAGGRLNEQIF. CDR3 DNA: TGTGCCAGCACGAGGGCAGGAGGGAGGCTCAATGAGCAGATCTTC.

This clonotype was seen many times. The V gene is TRBV3-1, the J gene TRBJ1-1; D remains unclear. The CDR3 has 17 residues. Per the germline V gene, CDR1 is LGHDT and CDR2 is YNNKEL (reference sequence). Trimming removed 4 bases at V and 1 base at J, with 19 bases between. The CDR3 sequence: CASSPGVGDIQNTEAFF. The CDR3 bases are TGTGCCAGCAGCCCCGGGGTCGGGGATATTCAGAACACTGAAGCTTTCTTT.

The V and J genes are TRBV3-1 and TRBJ2-1; 9 nucleotides line up with TRBD2. The CDR3 loop spans 17 amino acids. In germline, CDR1 is LGHDT, CDR2 YNNKEL (reference sequence). V lost 4 bases and J lost 3; bases outside the gene matches: 10. The CDR3 is CASSLVGGTSSYNEQFF. The CDR3 DNA is TGTGCCAGCAGCCTGGTGGGAGGGACTAGCAGCTACAATGAGCAGTTCTTC.